This entry lists 4 T cell receptor beta chains sequenced from one sample in a study of cytomegalovirus exposure and HLA in healthy donors. Amplification used 60 Vbeta primers and 13 Jbeta primers. TCRdb keeps only in-frame clones here, not all; method: immunoSEQ multiplex PCR. The data hold about 190,000 clones, with around 75% observed a single time. The sample comprised PBMCs. The receptor source for this set is a woman younger than 45 in good health and CMV-seropositive.

This clone has only one observation. This chain links TRBV5-1 with TRBJ2-3, with a weak D call TRBD2 (6 bases). Germline CDR1 and CDR2: SGHRS and YFSETQ. V lost 3 bases and J lost 4, with 18 bases in between. The CDR3 is made up of 16 amino acids. CDR3 nucleotide sequence: TGCGCCAGCAGCTGGGGGAGCGGGTCTCCATCAGATACGCAGTATTTT. Translated: CASSWGSGSPSDTQYF.

In its sample, this clone was seen a few times. At the DNA level, this CDR3 is encoded by other sequences in the same sample as well. The gene calls are TRBV6-1 and TRBJ2-2; 7 bases agree with TRBD2. V lost 7 bases, J lost 5 bases, and 4 bases stayed unmatched. This CDR3 comprises 13 residues. Germline V gene data show CDR1 as MNHNS and CDR2 as SASEGT. The CDR3: CASTGGGTGELFF. The CDR3 bases are TGTGCCAGCACGGGGGGAGGTACCGGGGAGCTGTTTTTT.

In this sample, this clone turned up a few times. This chain links TRBV11-2 with TRBJ2-5, with D maybe TRBD1 (5 bases). Germline values: CDR1 SGHAT, CDR2 FQNNGV. V was trimmed by 3 bases and J by 5 bases, leaving 16 bases between them. This CDR3 contains 15 residues. The CDR3 coding sequence is TGTGCCAGCAGCTTTCTTAAACAGGTTTCGGAGACCCAGTACTTC. Amino acid sequence: CASSFLKQVSETQYF.

This clone was detected once. V is TRBV6-1 and J is TRBJ2-1, with TRBD2 identical over 7 bases. Unmatched junction bases numbered 11, after V lost 2 bases and J lost 4 bases. Per germline, CDR1 MNHNS and CDR2 SASEGT. The CDR3 sequence is 17 residues long. The CDR3 region is CASSEPGASGEYNEQFF. Here the CDR3 DNA reads TGTGCCAGCAGTGAACCGGGTGCCAGCGGGGAGTACAATGAGCAGTTCTTC.